These 15 T cell receptor beta chains originate from one sample sequenced in a study of beta chain features in type 1 diabetes. Expressed TCRB transcripts were sequenced, since all the RNA that had been isolated was reverse transcribed. Repertoires were generated with immunoSEQ multiplex PCR, while TCRdb's copy carries only in-frame clones and drops some. Found here are some 200,000 clones, under 13% of them singletons; the top ten hold 1% to 1.5%. The sample taken for sequencing was central memory CD4+ T cells from blood. These receptor sequences come from a man aged 18 to 30 in good health.

This clone was counted a few times. The rearrangement joins TRBV6-5 to TRBJ2-7, with 8 bases that match TRBD1. The CDR3 contains 14 residues. CDR1 MNHEY and CDR2 SVGAGI come from the germline V gene. The ends lost 7 bases at V and 3 bases at J; junction bases unmatched: 8. CDR3 protein: CASTPSGTGYEQYF. As DNA, the CDR3 is TGTGCCAGCACACCTTCCGGGACAGGCTACGAGCAGTACTTC.

The chain has TRBV7-8 and TRBJ2-7; 7 bases fit TRBD2. After removal of 2 bases from V and 5 bases from J, the junction contained 3 bases not matched to a gene. The CDR3 consists of 13 residues. CDR1 and CDR2 (germline): SGHVS, FQNEAQ. The CDR3 loop is CASSLLAGNEQYF. In DNA, the CDR3 is TGTGCCAGCAGCTTATTAGCGGGCAACGAGCAGTACTTC.

J is TRBJ2-3 and V is TRBV2, with a possible D match to TRBD2 (5 bases). Trimming stripped 7 bases from V and 0 bases from J, with 17 bases between. CDR1 and CDR2 from the germline V gene are SNHLY and FYNNEI. This CDR3 has 16 amino acids. The CDR3 DNA follows: TGTGCCAGCACCCAAGGTAGCGCTGGAAGCACAGATACGCAGTATTTT. This gives the protein CASTQGSAGSTDTQYF.

This clone turned up a few times. The V and J genes are TRBV18 and TRBJ2-2; D perhaps matches TRBD2 (5 bases). The germline gives CDR1 KGHSH, CDR2 LQKENI. V was shortened by 3 bases and J by 4 bases, with 9 bases between the two germline ends. The CDR3 consists of 14 residues. CDR3 coding DNA: TGTGCCAGCTCACCTGCCGCGGGCACCGGGGAGCTGTTTTTT. Protein sequence: CASSPAAGTGELFF. Filled out from reference TRBV18 and TRBJ2-2, the complete variable domain reads NAGVMQNPRHLVRRRGQEARLRCSPMKGHSHVYWYRQLPEEGLKFMVYLQKENIIDESGMPKERFSAEFPKEGPSILRIQQVVRGDSAAYFCASSPAAGTGELFFGEGSRLTVL.

CDR3 sequence: CASSQDSRTNNEQFF. The CDR3, as DNA: TGCGCCAGCAGCCAAGATTCGAGGACTAACAATGAGCAGTTCTTC. This chain uses TRBV4-1 with TRBJ2-1, with a weak D call TRBD2 (6 bases). CDR1 is MGHRA, CDR2 YSYEKL, per germline. Trimming took off 0 bases at V and 5 bases at J, with 11 bases between the two ends. The CDR3 spans 15 residues.

This clone was recorded a few times. The V and J genes are TRBV4-2 and TRBJ2-7, with 12 positions matching TRBD1. Germline CDR1 LGHNA, CDR2 YNFKEQ. The J segment lost 7 bases and the V segment lost 3 bases, leaving 7 bases of the junction unmatched. This CDR3 spans 15 amino acids. CDR3 loop: CASSQGQGAGREQYF. The CDR3 nucleotides are TGTGCCAGCAGCCAGGGACAGGGGGCTGGAAGAGAGCAGTACTTC.

This clone was found many times. The same CDR3 arises from other DNA sequences in this sample as well. The J gene is TRBJ2-2, the V gene TRBV29-1; the D is unclear. Germline CDR1 SQVTM, CDR2 ANQGSEA. Trimming removed 7 bases at V and 4 bases at J, with 10 bases between. The CDR3 is 12 residues long. The CDR3 DNA reads TGCAGCGGGGGTTTGAGCACCGGGGAGCTGTTTTTT. It yields the protein CSGGLSTGELFF.

A few counts support this clone. The chain couples TRBV28 to TRBJ1-4; D gene uncertain. The CDR3 extends over 16 amino acids. CDR1 is MDHEN, CDR2 SYDVKM, per germline. Trimming took off 6 bases at V and 0 bases at J, with 14 bases between the two ends. CDR3 in DNA: TGTGCCAGCAGGTACCGGGGAGGTGCAACTAATGAAAAACTGTTTTTT. Its protein product is CASRYRGGATNEKLFF. Full variable domain (missing parts from reference TRBV28 and TRBJ1-4): DVKVTQSSRYLVKRTGEKVFLECVQDMDHENMFWYRQDPGLGLRLIYFSYDVKMKEKGDIPEGYSVSREKKERFSLILESASTNQTSMYLCASRYRGGATNEKLFFGSGTQLSVL.

The V call is TRBV7-2, the J call TRBJ2-7; TRBD1 aligns across 7 bases. CDR1 is SGHTA, CDR2 FQGNSA, per germline. J was trimmed by 6 bases and V by 1 base; bases with no gene match: 9. This CDR3 comprises 15 residues. The CDR3 reads CASSLDPGGRSEQYF. The CDR3 DNA is TGTGCCAGCAGCTTAGATCCAGGGGGTCGGTCCGAGCAGTACTTC.

Written as DNA, the CDR3 is TGTGCCAGCAGCTTACTGGACTATTCCTACAATGAGCAGTTCTTC. This encodes CASSLLDYSYNEQFF. The chain carries TRBV7-2 and TRBJ2-1; D perhaps matches TRBD2 (6 bases). Per germline, CDR1 SGHTA and CDR2 FQGNSA. V gave up 2 bases and J gave up 1 base, with 9 bases separating them. This CDR3 contains 15 residues.

The gene calls are TRBV2 and TRBJ2-4; the D is unclear. V was clipped by 2 bases and J by 6 bases, with 14 bases between them. The CDR3 contains 15 residues. Germline V gives CDR1 SNHLY, CDR2 FYNNEI. CDR3 sequence reads: CASSEIRGVGNIQYF. For the CDR3, the DNA is TGTGCCAGCAGTGAAATCCGAGGCGTGGGAAACATTCAGTACTTC.

In its sample, this clone was seen a few times. This chain uses TRBV5-6 with TRBJ2-1, with 8 bases identical to TRBD2. The length of the CDR3 is 13 residues. Looked up from germline, CDR1 is SGHDT and CDR2 is YYEEEE. Losses at the gene ends were 0 bases for V and 7 bases for J; bases not matched to a gene: 0. CDR3 sequence reads: CASSLGGRNEQFF. Here the CDR3 DNA reads TGTGCCAGCAGCTTGGGCGGGAGGAATGAGCAGTTCTTC. The variable domain in full, with the rest retrieved from reference TRBV5-6 and TRBJ2-1, is DAGVTQSPTHLIKTRGQQVTLRCSPKSGHDTVSWYQQALGQGPQFIFQYYEEEERQRGNFPDRFSGHQFPNYSSELNVNALLLGDSALYLCASSLGGRNEQFFGPGTRLTVL.

This clone came up a few times. For the CDR3, the DNA is TGCGCCAGCAGCTTCTCTGACGGCTACGAGCAGTACTTC. Amino acid sequence: CASSFSDGYEQYF. V is TRBV5-1 and J is TRBJ2-7; no reliable D call. Deletions cut 2 bases from V and 3 bases from J, with 9 bases between. Looked up from germline, CDR1 is SGHRS and CDR2 is YFSETQ. The CDR3 covers 13 residues.

The chain recombines TRBV28 with TRBJ1-5; D may be TRBD1 (5 bases). The CDR3 is 14 residues long. Germline V lookup: CDR1 MDHEN, CDR2 SYDVKM. The V end lost 7 bases, the J end lost 7 bases, and 17 bases lay between the germline ends. The CDR3 coding sequence is TGTGCCAGCACCAAGCGGGGGTTAAGCCAGCCCCAGCATTTT. Translation: CASTKRGLSQPQHF.

There are a few counts of this clone. Just one base apart from a much larger clone, this may be a read error. This sequence joins TRBV4-2 and TRBJ2-7; D is possibly TRBD2 (5 bases). The length of the CDR3 is 15 residues. Germline CDR1 is LGHNA and CDR2 is YNFKEQ. Trimming shortened V by 6 bases and J by 5 bases, and 20 bases separated the two germline ends. In DNA, the CDR3 is TGTGCCAGCAGACTCAGAGTACTGGGAGCGGACGAGCAGTACTTC. Residues: CASRLRVLGADEQYF.